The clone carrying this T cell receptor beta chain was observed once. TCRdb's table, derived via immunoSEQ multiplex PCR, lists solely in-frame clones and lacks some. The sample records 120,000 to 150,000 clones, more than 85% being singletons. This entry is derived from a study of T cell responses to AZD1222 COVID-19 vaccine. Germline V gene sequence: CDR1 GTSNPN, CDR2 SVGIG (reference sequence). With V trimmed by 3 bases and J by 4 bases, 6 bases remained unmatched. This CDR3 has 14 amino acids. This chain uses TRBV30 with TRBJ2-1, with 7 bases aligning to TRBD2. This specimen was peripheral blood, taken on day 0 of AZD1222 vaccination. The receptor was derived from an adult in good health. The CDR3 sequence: CAWRRPSGYNEQFF. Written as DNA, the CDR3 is TGTGCCTGGAGACGGCCTAGCGGATACAATGAGCAGTTCTTC.